This T cell receptor (beta chain) was captured by sequencing in a study of OX40 agonist ivuxolimab in advanced cancers. In the study overall: At under 85% male, the cohort had a mean age of approximately 60 years, ranging from about 20 to 79. Overall study results and limits: Nonresponders included some who also had low normalized T-cell clonal expansion. Relatively little clonal expansion, among the lowest observed, appeared in partial responders at 0.1-3.0 mg/kg.

Using immunoSEQ multiplex PCR, the repertoire was profiled, and TCRdb retains in-frame clones only, with some absent. This table has 55,000 to 65,000 clones, about 87% appearing once. The CDR3 is made up of 16 amino acids. V was cut by 2 bases and J by 4 bases, with 17 bases left in between. The germline V gene encodes CDR1 SEHNR and CDR2 FQNEAQ (reference sequence). This clone was detected only once. The antigen remains undetermined. Sequenced here: CD4+ or CD8+ T cells sorted from blood, sampled in a trial of the OX40 agonist ivuxolimab. The receptor was isolated from an adult with an advanced solid tumor such as melanoma, head and neck, liver or kidney cancer. This chain links TRBV7-9 with TRBJ1-2; TRBD1 is a possible D gene (5 bases). CDR3 loop: CASSLFPGQDIYGYTF. CDR3 coding DNA: TGTGCCAGCAGCTTATTTCCTGGCCAGGACATCTATGGCTACACCTTC.